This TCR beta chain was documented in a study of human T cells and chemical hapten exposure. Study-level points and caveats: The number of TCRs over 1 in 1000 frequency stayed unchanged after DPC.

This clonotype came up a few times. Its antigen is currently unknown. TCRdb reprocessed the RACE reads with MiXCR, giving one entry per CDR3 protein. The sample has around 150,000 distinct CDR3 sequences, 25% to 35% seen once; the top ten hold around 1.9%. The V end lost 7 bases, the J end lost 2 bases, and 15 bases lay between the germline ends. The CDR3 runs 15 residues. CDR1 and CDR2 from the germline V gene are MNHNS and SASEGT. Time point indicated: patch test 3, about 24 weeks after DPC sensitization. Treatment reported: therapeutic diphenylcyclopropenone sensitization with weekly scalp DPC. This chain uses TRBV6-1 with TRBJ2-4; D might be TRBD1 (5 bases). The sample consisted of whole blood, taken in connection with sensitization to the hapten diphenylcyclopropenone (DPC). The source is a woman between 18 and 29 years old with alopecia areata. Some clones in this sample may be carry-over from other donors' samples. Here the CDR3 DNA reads TGTGCCAGCACGGTTCAGGGTGGGACCAAAAACATTCAGTACTTC. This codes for CASTVQGGTKNIQYF.